Below, one T cell receptor beta chain is given with its context. What it binds is not known. The source of the sample is a study of cytomegalovirus exposure and HLA in healthy donors. At the level of the study: From HLA-typed donors, an early data release held tens of millions of unique TCRs.

V was cut by 0 bases and J by 4 bases, with 13 bases left in between. There are 16 residues in the CDR3. The germline V gene encodes CDR1 SEHNR and CDR2 FQNEAQ (reference sequence). Points from the study as a whole: Later analysis associated a missense DCLRE1C variant with TCR beta V- and J-gene trimming. Most CMV-associated TCR beta chains were later found to appear HLA-restricted.

Vbeta (60) and Jbeta (13) primers were used in the PCR. Measured with immunoSEQ multiplex PCR; TCRdb has only the in-frame clones, and not every one. The sample contains more than 150,000 clones, 75% of which appear only once. Material: PBMCs. J is TRBJ2-1 and V is TRBV7-9, with D tentatively TRBD1 (6 bases). The sequence came from a woman aged 40 to 55 in good health and CMV-seropositive. The CDR3 DNA follows: TGTGCCAGCAGCTTAGCTTGGGCAGGGGCATACAATGAGCAGTTCTTC. Translated, it gives CASSLAWAGAYNEQFF.